Sequencing of this T cell receptor (beta chain) was carried out in a study of cytomegalovirus exposure and HLA in healthy donors. Note on this clone: The antigen remains undetermined.

CDR1 LGHNT and CDR2 FRNRAP come from the germline V gene. Losses at the gene ends were 6 bases for V and 6 bases for J; bases not matched to a gene: 12. The CDR3 runs to 17 residues. PCR amplification relied on 60 Vbeta primers (plus 13 Jbeta primers). Using immunoSEQ multiplex PCR, the repertoire was profiled, and TCRdb retains in-frame clones only, with some absent. The sample records more than 95,000 clones, 12% to 15% being singletons. Study-level points and caveats: Later analysis found that TCR beta chains associated with HLA were more clonally expanded than other, equally common chains. With later analysis, a missense DCLRE1C variant became linked to TCR beta V- and J-gene trimming.

The sequenced material came from PBMCs. The TCR sequence derives from a female donor in good health and CMV-seronegative. V usage is TRBV12-5 and J usage is TRBJ2-1; 12 bases are a match to TRBD2. The CDR3 coding sequence is TGTGCTAGTGGGGGGGGACTAGCGGGCCTGGAGGGCAATGAGCAGTTCTTC. Amino acid sequence: CASGGGLAGLEGNEQFF.